This T cell receptor (beta chain) was found in a study of T cell responses to AZD1222 COVID-19 vaccine. General study findings and limits: Spike-wide coverage was observed for vaccine-associated CD4 TCRs, with dominant responses at 160-218 and 743-854. Baseline seropositivity occurred in only a handful of AZD1222 recipients.

This clone came up once. What it binds is not known. Method: immunoSEQ multiplex PCR; TCRdb's copy keeps in-frame clones and lacks some. The repertoire has around 130,000 clones, around 86% of them found once; the top ten carry around 3%. With V trimmed by 5 bases and J by 0 bases, 9 bases remained unmatched. The CDR3 totals 17 residues. Germline CDR1 and CDR2: MNHEY and SVGEGT. Analysis merged second doses at about 4 or about 12 weeks. This TCR derives from an adult who received the AZD1222 COVID-19 vaccine. This material consisted of peripheral blood, taken 28 days after the second AZD1222 dose. V usage is TRBV6-2 or TRBV6-3 and J usage is TRBJ1-5, with TRBD1 identical over 8 bases. The DNA for the CDR3 is TGTGCCAGCAGTGAGCAACGCGGGACAGGTAGCAATCAGCCCCAGCATTTT. It is translated as CASSEQRGTGSNQPQHF.